The T cell receptor beta chain described here comes from a study of response to subunit inactivated influenza vaccine. Study-wide results and limits: The authors proposed limited new T cell recruitment per seasonal influenza vaccination.

For this clonotype: Its antigen is still unknown.

Each CDR3 protein is one row after TCRdb ran MiXCR on the RT-PCR reads. The sample shows about 500,000 distinct CDR3 sequences, 10% to 15% of them seen only once. The clonotype was recovered from a middle-aged man who received an inactivated influenza vaccine. Sample: PBMCs from blood, taken about 40 days after vaccination.

The CDR3 region is CASSPRGQQMNEKLFF. The CDR3 DNA sequence: TGTGCCAGCAGTCCGAGGGGACAGCAAATGAATGAAAAACTGTTTTTT. V usage is TRBV12-3 or TRBV12-4 and J usage is TRBJ1-4, with 7 nucleotides matching TRBD1. The CDR3 sequence is 16 residues long. The junction had 11 bases not matched to a gene; V was cut back by 5 bases and J by 5 bases.